This T cell receptor beta chain is drawn from a study of cytomegalovirus exposure and HLA in healthy donors. Study-wide findings and caveats: Prior analysis indicated that the majority of TCR beta V segments exhibited productivity approximately 87% or approximately 30% of the time. Reportedly, fewer N-insertions than the approximately 680-donor mean appeared in an Asian-associated ancestry cluster in a later analysis. Analyzed later, association rates of TCRs varied across HLA loci, with DRB1 most and HLA-C fewest.

The PCR contained 60 Vbeta and 13 Jbeta primers. The repertoire was sequenced with immunoSEQ multiplex PCR; TCRdb's copy has only in-frame clones and lacks some. Seen here are fewer than 200,000 clones, about 75% observed once, and the top ten hold approximately 2%. The CDR3 length is 15 residues. J was trimmed by 9 bases and V by 3 bases; bases with no gene match: 7. Germline CDR1 and CDR2: SNHLY and FYNNEI. This clone was observed a single time. Its antigen remains unknown. The chain has TRBV2 and TRBJ1-6, with 8 bases lining up with TRBD1. Material: PBMCs. The source of this sequence is a female donor in good health and CMV-seronegative. CDR3 sequence reads: CASSEEAGQASPLHF. The DNA of the CDR3 is TGTGCCAGCAGTGAGGAGGCGGGACAGGCTTCACCCCTCCACTTT.